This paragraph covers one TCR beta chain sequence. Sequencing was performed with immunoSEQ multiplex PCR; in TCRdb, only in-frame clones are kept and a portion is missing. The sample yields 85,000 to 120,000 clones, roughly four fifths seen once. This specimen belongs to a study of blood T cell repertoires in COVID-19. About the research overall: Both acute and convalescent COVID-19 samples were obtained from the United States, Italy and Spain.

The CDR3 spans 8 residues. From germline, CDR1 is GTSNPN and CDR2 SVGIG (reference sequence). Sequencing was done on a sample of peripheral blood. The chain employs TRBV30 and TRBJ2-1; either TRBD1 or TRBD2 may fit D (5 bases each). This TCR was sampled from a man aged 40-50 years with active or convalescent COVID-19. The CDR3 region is CASGRQFF. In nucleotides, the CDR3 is TGTGCTTCGGGACGGCAGTTCTTC.